The present TCR beta chain was sequenced within a study of cytomegalovirus exposure and HLA in healthy donors (dated by TCRdb to between 2016 and 2019). A note on the overall study: An earlier analysis of 550 to 700 of the donors reported 250 to 350 Gb of sequence data and some 120 million unique TCR beta sequences from 150 million to 200 million T cells. Roughly 300 gigabases of sequencing data and roughly 81 million unique TCR sequences made up an early release that covered approximately 700 HLA-typed donors. Among the roughly 400 genotyped donors, around 81% belonged to the genetic ancestry cluster associated with self-reported Caucasian donors. The study aimed to test whether signatures of past pathogen exposure could be identified by cataloging public T cell receptors. The T cell repertoires of roughly 660 subjects were profiled by immunosequencing and related to cytomegalovirus serostatus. Along with the approximately 620-subject first cohort, a separate validation cohort of about 110 different subjects was used. High-throughput TCR immunosequencing, statistical association of individual TCRs with disease status, and machine learning were combined to predict cytomegalovirus infection status. A later analysis re-examined previously published TCR beta repertoires from 610 or so donors and added high-resolution HLA genotyping to investigate patterns of TCR occurrence. Rather than using new phenotypic data, the later analysis identified candidate immune exposures from TCR beta sequences and from how often those sequences occurred across donors. An earlier analysis of 500 to 650 of the donors applied high-throughput TCR beta sequencing to assess whether each TCR beta V gene segment acted as functional or pseudogenic. Donor age, sex, ethnicity and CMV serostatus were compiled alongside the repertoire data. A later genetic analysis took genome-wide SNP genotypes for about three fifths of the 666 donors and used that subset as a discovery cohort. Every repertoire in the discovery cohort had been generated on one and the same sequencing platform. Class I and class II HLA loci were covered by the typing at four-digit resolution. The number of typed donors differed by locus: about 620-630 for A, B, C, DRB1 and DQB1; approximately 530 for DQA1; around 610 for DPA1; and some 470 for DPB1. A few DR-DQ haplotypes were treated as single units for association and clustering because of strong linkage in the cohort. On average, around 240,000 unique TCR beta nucleotide sequences were sequenced per donor among 350 to 400 genotyped donors of the cohort, with roughly a sixth of those sequences being non-productive.

The method behind the library was the immunoSEQ multiplex PCR assay. A mixture of 60 forward primers for TCR Vbeta segments and 13 reverse primers for TCR Jbeta segments was used in the multiplex PCR. The CDR3 region of rearranged TCR beta genes was amplified from genomic DNA by a multiplex PCR assay. Amplified TCR beta libraries were sequenced as 87-base-pair reads on the Illumina HiSeq System. In the original analysis: A later analysis counted about 80 million unique TCR beta chains across the 650 to 700 repertoires, and some 12 million of these chains were shared by at least two donors. To remove PCR and sequencing errors, raw reads were error-corrected and collapsed into unique sequences using a nearest-neighbor algorithm that merged closely related sequences. CDR3 sequences were aligned to IMGT reference sequences to assign V, D and J gene segments. Each retained sequence needed at least a six-nucleotide match to both a V gene segment and a J gene segment. Rearrangements were classified as productive when the CDR3 lacked stop codons and remained in frame with V and J, and all other rearrangements were classified as non-productive. CDR3 was defined according to IMGT convention as the region running from the second conserved V-encoded cysteine to the conserved J-encoded phenylalanine. In an earlier analysis of 500 to 650 of the donors, sequences lacking an unambiguous match to a single V gene segment were excluded. In an earlier analysis of several hundred of the donors, V segments were called functional above 56.7% productive rearrangements and were called segregating when the between-donor standard deviation exceeded 5%. A statistical classification framework was built to diagnose cytomegalovirus status from the catalog of TCR beta chain sequences. In a later analysis, V and J genes were assigned by comparing TCR nucleotide sequences against IMGT/GENE-DB human TR gene sequences. A later analysis assigned CDR3 sequences and most-parsimonious VDJ recombination scenarios with the TCRdist pipeline. In a later analysis, each TCR beta chain was defined by its CDR3 amino acid sequence together with its V-gene family, and reads lacking a unique V-gene family were excluded. A later analysis removed several hundred highly shared, low-generation-probability nucleotide sequences to deal with suspected cross-contamination and a sequencing artifact. In a later analysis, a clonal expansion index was calculated for each public chain from normalized within-repertoire ranks of inferred template counts. A later analysis computed generation probabilities with a VDJ recombination model fitted to out-of-frame rearrangements, and checked the results against IGoR. Hypergeometric tests were used in a later analysis to score TCR-TCR, TCR-HLA and TCR-CMV co-occurrence, with a repertoire-size bias correction applied to the TCR pairs. In a later analysis, false discovery rates were estimated by permuting HLA or CMV assignments 20 times. In a later analysis, co-occurring TCRs were grouped using DBSCAN, and TCRdist sequence similarity was added for clustering within HLA-allele-positive subsets. Co-occurrence clustering excluded repertoires with fewer than 30,000 or more than 120,000 public chains, plus five with anomalous nucleotide sharing. TCRdb re-hosts the immuneACCESS table, in-frame sequences only. Its copies lack some clones; in the studies checked, an unresolved V gene accounts for under half of them, and the cause for the rest is not known. The V and J calls and clone size are taken from that table; D and trimming were inferred from the DNA. The sample profile shows 130,000 or so clones; roughly 78% of them were found once. The top ten clones comprise approximately 5% of the sample.

The cohort consisted of fewer than 700 healthy bone marrow donors. At the time of sampling, all cohort members were nominally healthy, though unrecorded immune exposures were likely present. The donor was CMV seronegative and belonged to the group of 352 seronegative cohort members. A peripheral blood sample was provided by each donor, and peripheral blood mononuclear cells were used for TCR beta sequencing. The Qiagen DNeasy Blood Extraction Kit was used to extract genomic DNA from the blood cell samples. General findings and caveats noted by the study authors: A cluster of highly shared sequence variants was judged likely to be a technical artifact of the sequencing pipeline. A later analysis reported that several top co-occurrence clusters appeared linked to parvovirus B19, influenza, CMV and Epstein-Barr virus. Presence/absence analyses assumed roughly uniform sequencing depth across donors, an assumption that may not hold. Specific HLA alleles were associated with around 18,000 TCR beta sequences at a false discovery rate of 0.05 in a later analysis. A further reported finding was that TCR beta sequences accurately predicted the HLA-A and HLA-B alleles for most subjects in the first cohort. This cohort had only TCR beta chains sequenced, and the lack of alpha or paired-chain data limited which features could be detected. About 17 rarely observed V segments, including chromosome 9 orphons, were excluded from the earlier analysis of a few hundred of the donors because counts were too low. When HLA alleles, especially DR and DQ, strongly co-occurred, attributing TCR associations to individual alleles was difficult. According to a later analysis, TCR association rates differed among HLA loci, with DRB1 alleles showing the most associated TCRs and HLA-C alleles showing the fewest. A later analysis found that HLA-associated TCR beta chains were more clonally expanded and had lower generation probabilities than equally common non-associated chains. The 87-base-pair reads could not distinguish some IMGT-functional V segments, including TRBV6-2 and TRBV6-3, so those segments were excluded. Correlated functional status among segregating V segments might be attributable to linkage disequilibrium, but an unknown experimental factor could not be ruled out. In vitro tests confirmed that a few of the cytomegalovirus-associated TCR beta chains recognize cytomegalovirus antigens. Broadly in line with IMGT annotations, most TCR beta V segments showed up in productive rearrangements about 87% or about 30% of the time in an earlier analysis of under 700 of the donors. It was suggested by the authors that the approach could potentially be generalized to other disease states and immunological phenotypes. In a later genetic analysis, fewer N-insertions in productive TCRs were reported among donors in an Asian-associated ancestry cluster than the approximately 710-donor mean. Cytomegalovirus status was reported to be diagnosed by the classifier with high specificity and sensitivity in both the original and validation cohorts. The study gave a list of around 170 TCR beta chains associated with cytomegalovirus. CMV serostatus was the only immune exposure information available for the cohort. An association between a missense DCLRE1C variant and V-gene and J-gene trimming of TCR beta chains was found in a later genetic analysis and replicated in an independent cohort. Across donors, most TCR sequences were observed very rarely, whereas some public TCRs were present in many individuals. Because some donors lacked HLA typing at each locus, the association tests relied only on the typed subset. A later analysis found that most CMV-associated TCR beta chains appeared HLA-restricted, with HLA associations seemingly driven largely by CMV exposure.

The sample holds one count of this clone. What antigen it recognizes has not been identified. No clone much larger than this one lies a single base away; base qualities are absent. Taken from cysteine to phenylalanine, the CDR3 has 13 residues. The entry retains the CDR3 DNA only, 39 bases that are in frame from base 1. CDR1 and CDR2, per the germline V gene, are SGHRS and YFSETQ. The junction carries 15 bases between V and J, which are trimmed by 6 bases and 5 bases respectively. This sequence originates from a man aged 25 to 40 in good health and CMV-seronegative. This sequence uses TRBV5-1 and TRBJ2-7; TRBD1 is a weak D gene call, 6 bases matching. What was sequenced was PBMCs. The CDR3: CASIPQGSDEQYF. The DNA is TGCGCCAGCATCCCACAGGGTAGCGACGAGCAGTACTTC.